Below, 3 T cell receptor beta chains from the same sample are listed, as sequenced in a study of T cells in women clearing cervical HPV infection. The assay was immunoSEQ multiplex PCR, and TCRdb's table has in-frame clones only and misses some. Recorded for this sample: about 25,000 clones. The sequencing sample was made of blood buffy coat. The receptors come from a woman aged 18 to 75 with a cervical HPV16 infection that either progressed to CIN3+ or cleared (not recorded which).

As regards this clone: Coverage ceases 3 residues before the CDR3 finishes, and the germline J gene fills in the end. V gene TRBV15 combines with J gene TRBJ2-7, with 14 bases identical to TRBD2. The germline CDR1 and CDR2 sequences are LNHNV and YYDKDF (reference sequence). Trimming cost V 1 base and J 2 bases; bases outside gene matches: 13. This CDR3 has 20 residues. The CDR3 region is CATSRGRIGTSGGFTYEQYF. The covered CDR3 bases are TGTGCCACCAGCAGAGGTCGGATAGGGACTAGCGGGGGATTTACCTACGAG.

Worth noting for this clone: The read ends 3 residues shy of where the CDR3 ends; the end is completed using the germline J gene. V gene TRBV27 combines with J gene TRBJ1-1, with a weak D call TRBD1 (6 bases). This CDR3 spans 14 amino acids. V gave up 8 bases and J gave up 4 bases, with 17 bases separating them. Germline-derived CDR1 and CDR2 are MNHEY and SMNVEV (reference sequence). CDR3 DNA, as far as it was read: TGTGCCAGCTCTAACCTACAGGGCTTCACTGAA. Amino acid sequence: CASSNLQGFTE. The full CDR3 is CASSNLQGFTEAFF.

Regarding this clone: The germline gene is not matched at one end of the junction; a read error may be the cause. The read ends 3 residues before the CDR3 terminus; that terminus is restored from the germline J gene. The genes are TRBV7-9 and TRBJ1-6; D is unclear. The V gene's germline CDR1 is SEHNR and CDR2 FQNEAQ (reference sequence). The CDR3 loop spans 14 amino acids. Incomplete CDR3 DNA: TGTACCAGCAGTCAAGTAGGCGGGTATTCTCCC. Amino acids: CTSSQVGGYSP. The full CDR3 is CTSSQVGGYSPLHF.